These 15 T cell receptor beta chains came from one sample sequenced in a study of shared clonotypes between healthy human individuals. Using immunoSEQ multiplex PCR, the repertoire was profiled, and TCRdb retains in-frame clones only, with some absent. The data contain millions of clones, 85% to 95% of them singletons. Sequencing used naive CD4+ T cells sorted from blood. The subset: CD45RA+ positively selected. These receptor sequences come from a man between 18 and 35 years old in good health.

On this clone itself: This sample includes further DNA sequences coding for the same CDR3. V is TRBV5-1 and J is TRBJ2-5; 7 positions match TRBD1. J lost 5 bases, V lost 0 bases, and 4 bases had no gene match. The CDR3 consists of 14 residues. CDR1 and CDR2 (germline): SGHRS, YFSETQ. The DNA for the CDR3 is TGCGCCAGCAGCTTGGGACAGGGATCGGAGACCCAGTACTTC. This encodes CASSLGQGSETQYF.

This chain connects TRBV30 to TRBJ2-7; tentatively, D is TRBD2 (6 bases). CDR1 and CDR2 from the germline V gene are GTSNPN and SVGIG (reference sequence). The ends were cut back, 2 bases at V and 8 bases at J, with 13 bases in the middle. The CDR3 spans 12 residues. This chain's CDR3 is CAWSLPGLQQYF. The CDR3 DNA follows: TGTGCCTGGAGTCTCCCGGGACTCCAGCAGTACTTC.

This clone was picked up one time. The J gene is TRBJ2-3, the V gene TRBV30; the match to TRBD2 covers 12 bases. Germline-derived CDR1 and CDR2 are GTSNPN and SVGIG (reference sequence). CDR3 size: 16 residues. V gave up 2 bases and J gave up 2 bases; unmatched junction bases: 5. CDR3 in DNA: TGTGCCTGGAGTTCACTAGCGGGGGGTCCCACAGATACGCAGTATTTT. It specifies CAWSSLAGGPTDTQYF.

This clone was seen only once. V and J are TRBV29-1 and TRBJ1-5; 9 bases agree with TRBD1. The CDR3 has 13 amino acids. CDR1 and CDR2 from the germline V gene are SQVTM and ANQGSEA. The V gene end was trimmed by 6 bases and the J gene end by 6 bases; junction bases not matched to a gene: 6. The CDR3 nucleotides read TGCAGCGTAGCGACAGGGGGATTTCAGCCCCAGCATTTT. Amino acids: CSVATGGFQPQHF.

The chain carries TRBV15 and TRBJ2-3, with 11 bases identical to TRBD2. V was pared by 4 bases and J by 2 bases, with 2 bases of the junction left unmatched. The CDR3 is 15 residues long. The V gene's germline CDR1 is LNHNV and CDR2 YYDKDF (reference sequence). CDR3: CATSMTSGVTDTQYF. DNA of the CDR3: TGTGCCACCAGCATGACTAGCGGGGTCACAGATACGCAGTATTTT.

The chain uses TRBV25-1 and TRBJ2-2; weak D call: TRBD2 (6 bases). V was trimmed by 5 bases and J by 4 bases, leaving 14 bases between them. This CDR3 has 15 amino acids. Germline assignment: CDR1 MGHDK and CDR2 SYGVNS. CDR3 bases: TGTGCCAGCAGTTCCCGGGACTCCTTCACCGGGGAGCTGTTTTTT. Translating gives CASSSRDSFTGELFF. The full variable domain, with the rest looked up from reference TRBV25-1 and TRBJ2-2, is EADIYQTPRYLVIGTGKKITLECSQTMGHDKMYWYQQDPGMELHLIHYSYGVNSTEKGDLSSESTVSRIRTEHFPLTLESARPSHTSQYLCASSSRDSFTGELFFGEGSRLTVL.

This chain connects TRBV11-2 to TRBJ1-2; no reliable D call. The V end was cut by 4 bases, the J end by 2 bases, with 14 bases between. There are 15 residues in the CDR3. Germline CDR1 is SGHAT and CDR2 is FQNNGV. The CDR3 spells CASSSLGQRNYGYTF. CDR3 DNA sequence: TGTGCCAGCAGCTCGCTCGGGCAACGAAACTATGGCTACACCTTC.

This clone appeared a single time. This chain joins TRBV10-3 and TRBJ2-5, with D possibly matching TRBD2 (7 bases). The CDR3 is 13 residues long. Trimming stripped 4 bases from V and 4 bases from J, with 10 bases between. The germline V gene encodes CDR1 ENHRY and CDR2 SYGVKD. DNA of the CDR3: TGTGCCATCAGTGGGGGGGGCCGAGAGACCCAGTACTTC. Amino acid sequence: CAISGGGRETQYF.

V gene TRBV5-1 combines with J gene TRBJ2-3; D might be TRBD2 (5 bases). Trimming took off 2 bases at V and 3 bases at J, with 10 bases between the two ends. The CDR3 consists of 14 residues. Germline V gives CDR1 SGHRS, CDR2 YFSETQ. CDR3 nucleotides: TGCGCCAGCAGCTTCGGCCCGGGAACAGATACGCAGTATTTT. Amino acids: CASSFGPGTDTQYF.

This rearrangement joins TRBV11-2 to TRBJ2-3, with TRBD1 matching over 7 bases. Germline loops: CDR1 SGHAT, CDR2 FQNNGV. The CDR3 is 16 residues long. V lost 5 bases to trimming and J lost 2 bases; unmatched junction nucleotides: 10. The CDR3 reads CASSLQGKGPTDTQYF. The DNA for the CDR3 is TGTGCCAGCAGCCTACAGGGGAAGGGGCCCACAGATACGCAGTATTTT. Using reference TRBV11-2 and TRBJ2-3 for the parts outside the CDR3, the full variable domain is EAGVAQSPRYKIIEKRQSVAFWCNPISGHATLYWYQQILGQGPKLLIQFQNNGVVDDSQLPKDRFSAERLKGVDSTLKIQPAKLEDSAVYLCASSLQGKGPTDTQYFGPGTRLTVL.

As for this clone: The sample contains more than one DNA sequence encoding this CDR3. This sequence joins TRBV5-1 and TRBJ2-1; 7 nucleotides align to TRBD1. Germline-derived CDR1 and CDR2 are SGHRS and YFSETQ. With V trimmed by 3 bases and J by 0 bases, 3 bases remained unmatched. The CDR3 runs to 15 residues. The CDR3 sequence: CASSSGTDSYNEQFF. The DNA of the CDR3 is TGCGCCAGCAGCTCCGGGACAGACTCCTACAATGAGCAGTTCTTC.

This rearrangement joins TRBV7-9 to TRBJ2-7; 10 nucleotides match TRBD1. The germline gives CDR1 SEHNR, CDR2 FQNEAQ (reference sequence). Germline trimming cut 3 bases from V and 3 bases from J; bases unmatched to any gene: 2. The CDR3 covers 14 residues. The CDR3 sequence is CASSFGQGDYEQYF. For the CDR3, the DNA is TGTGCCAGCAGCTTCGGACAGGGGGACTACGAGCAGTACTTC.

This clone has more than one count but fewer than ten. This sequence joins TRBV6-1 and TRBJ2-7; unclear D gene. Germline CDR1 reads MNHNS; CDR2 reads SASEGT. Trimming pared 5 bases from V and 6 bases from J, leaving 11 bases between. The CDR3 is made up of 12 amino acids. This CDR3 reads CASSPFTGEQYF. The CDR3 DNA follows: TGTGCCAGCAGTCCCTTCACTGGCGAGCAGTACTTC.

CDR3 protein: CASSGTAGNTIYF. CDR3 nucleotide sequence: TGTGCCAGCAGCGGGACAGCTGGAAACACCATATATTTT. The rearrangement links TRBV16 to TRBJ1-3; TRBD1 aligns across 7 bases. Trimming cost V 5 bases and J 2 bases; bases outside gene matches: 0. The germline gives CDR1 KGHSY, CDR2 FQNENV. CDR3 length: 13 residues. Drawing the rest from reference TRBV16 and TRBJ1-3, the complete variable domain is GEEVAQTPKHLVRGEGQKAKLYCAPIKGHSYVFWYQQVLKNEFKFLISFQNENVFDETGMPKERFSAKCLPNSPCSLEIQATKLEDSAVYFCASSGTAGNTIYFGEGSWLTVV.

V gene TRBV10-3 combines with J gene TRBJ2-3, with D possibly TRBD2 on 6 matching bases. Trimming pared 0 bases from V and 13 bases from J, leaving 23 bases between. Germline-derived CDR1 and CDR2 are ENHRY and SYGVKD. The CDR3 is 16 amino acids. The CDR3 DNA follows: TGTGCCATCAGTGAGTCAAAGGGTGGCGGGACGATAGAAGAGTATTTT. It is translated as CAISESKGGGTIEEYF.